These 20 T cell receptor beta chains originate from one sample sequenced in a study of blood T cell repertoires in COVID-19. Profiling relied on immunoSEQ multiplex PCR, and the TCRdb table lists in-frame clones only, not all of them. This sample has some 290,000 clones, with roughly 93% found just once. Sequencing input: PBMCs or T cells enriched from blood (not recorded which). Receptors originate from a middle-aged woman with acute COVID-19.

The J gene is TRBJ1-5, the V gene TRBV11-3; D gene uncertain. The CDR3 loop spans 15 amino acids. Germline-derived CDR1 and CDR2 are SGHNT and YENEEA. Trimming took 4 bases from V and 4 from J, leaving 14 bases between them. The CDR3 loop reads CASSWPRERNQPQHF. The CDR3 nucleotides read TGTGCCAGCAGCTGGCCGAGGGAGCGAAATCAGCCCCAGCATTTT.

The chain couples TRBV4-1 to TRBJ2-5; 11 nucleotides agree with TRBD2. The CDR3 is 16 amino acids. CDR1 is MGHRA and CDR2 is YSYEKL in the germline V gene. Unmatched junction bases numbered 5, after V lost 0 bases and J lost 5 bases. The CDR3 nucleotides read TGCGCCAGCAGCCAAGAAACTAGCGGGAGTTTGGAGACCCAGTACTTC. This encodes CASSQETSGSLETQYF.

The CDR3 bases are TGTGCCAGCAGTCTCGGACAGGGAGAAAAACTGTTTTTT. It is translated as CASSLGQGEKLFF. V is TRBV12-3 or TRBV12-4 and J is TRBJ1-4; 8 bases map to TRBD1. Trimming cost V 5 bases and J 8 bases; bases outside gene matches: 4. The CDR3 extends over 13 amino acids.

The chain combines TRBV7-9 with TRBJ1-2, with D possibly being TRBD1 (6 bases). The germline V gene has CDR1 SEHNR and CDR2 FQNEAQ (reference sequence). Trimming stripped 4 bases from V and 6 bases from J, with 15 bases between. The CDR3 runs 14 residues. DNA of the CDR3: TGTGCCAGCAGCTCTTACAGGGAAGTGGATGGCTACACCTTC. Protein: CASSSYREVDGYTF.

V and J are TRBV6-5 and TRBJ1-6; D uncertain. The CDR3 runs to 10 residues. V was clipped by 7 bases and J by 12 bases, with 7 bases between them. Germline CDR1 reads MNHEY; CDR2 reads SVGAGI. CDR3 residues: CASTGRPLHF. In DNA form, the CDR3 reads TGTGCCAGCACCGGTCGACCCCTCCACTTT.

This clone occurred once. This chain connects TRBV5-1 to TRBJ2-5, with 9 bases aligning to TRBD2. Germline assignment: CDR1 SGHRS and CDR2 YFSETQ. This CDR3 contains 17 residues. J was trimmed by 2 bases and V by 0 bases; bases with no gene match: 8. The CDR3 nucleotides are TGCGCCAGCAGCTTGGCCGGCGGGGGGGCCCTTCAAGAGACCCAGTACTTC. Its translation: CASSLAGGGALQETQYF.

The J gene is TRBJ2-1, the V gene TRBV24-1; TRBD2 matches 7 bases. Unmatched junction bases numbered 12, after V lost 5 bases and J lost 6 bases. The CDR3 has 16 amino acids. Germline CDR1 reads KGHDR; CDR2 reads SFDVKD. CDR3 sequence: CATSGLGLAEINEQFF. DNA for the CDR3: TGTGCCACCAGTGGCCTGGGTCTAGCGGAGATCAATGAGCAGTTCTTC.

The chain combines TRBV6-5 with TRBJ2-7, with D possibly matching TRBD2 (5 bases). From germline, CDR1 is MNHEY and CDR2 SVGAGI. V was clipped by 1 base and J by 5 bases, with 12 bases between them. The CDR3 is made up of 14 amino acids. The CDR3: CASSYWSLRDEQYF. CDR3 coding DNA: TGTGCCAGCAGTTACTGGAGCTTGAGGGACGAGCAGTACTTC.

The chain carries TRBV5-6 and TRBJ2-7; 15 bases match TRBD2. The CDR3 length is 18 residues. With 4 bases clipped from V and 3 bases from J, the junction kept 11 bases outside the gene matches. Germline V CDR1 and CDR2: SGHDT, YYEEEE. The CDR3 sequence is CASSPGGTSGGWGYEQYF. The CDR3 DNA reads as TGTGCCAGCAGCCCCGGCGGGACTAGCGGGGGGTGGGGCTACGAGCAGTACTTC.

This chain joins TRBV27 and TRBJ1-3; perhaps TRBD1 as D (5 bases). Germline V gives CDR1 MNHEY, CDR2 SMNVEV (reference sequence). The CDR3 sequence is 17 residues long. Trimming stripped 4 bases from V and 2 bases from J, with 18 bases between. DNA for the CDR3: TGTGCCAGCAGTTCCCAGGGCCCTGGGTGGACTGGAAACACCATATATTTT. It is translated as CASSSQGPGWTGNTIYF.

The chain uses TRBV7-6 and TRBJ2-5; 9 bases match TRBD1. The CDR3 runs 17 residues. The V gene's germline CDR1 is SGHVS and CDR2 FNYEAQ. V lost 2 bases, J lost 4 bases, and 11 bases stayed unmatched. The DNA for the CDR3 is TGTGCCAGCAGCTTAAGGACTACAGGGGGCAGAGGAGAGACCCAGTACTTC. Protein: CASSLRTTGGRGETQYF.

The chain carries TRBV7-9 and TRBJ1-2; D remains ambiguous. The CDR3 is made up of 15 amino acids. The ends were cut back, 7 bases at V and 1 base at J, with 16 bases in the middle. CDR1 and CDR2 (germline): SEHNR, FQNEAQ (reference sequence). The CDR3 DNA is TGTGCCAGCACACTGCTGGGAGGACTTAACTATGGCTACACCTTC. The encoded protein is CASTLLGGLNYGYTF.

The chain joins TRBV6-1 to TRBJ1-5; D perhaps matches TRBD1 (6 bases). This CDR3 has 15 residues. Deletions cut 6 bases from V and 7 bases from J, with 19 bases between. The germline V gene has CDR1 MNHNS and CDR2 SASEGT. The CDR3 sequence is CASSYDLGGGQPQHF. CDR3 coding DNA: TGTGCCAGCAGCTATGATCTAGGGGGTGGACAGCCCCAGCATTTT.

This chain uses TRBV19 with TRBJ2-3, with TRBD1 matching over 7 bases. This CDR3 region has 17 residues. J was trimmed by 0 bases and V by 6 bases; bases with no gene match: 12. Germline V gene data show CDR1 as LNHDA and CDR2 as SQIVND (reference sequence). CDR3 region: CASRPMPGQTSTDTQYF. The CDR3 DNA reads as TGTGCCAGTAGACCTATGCCGGGACAGACTAGCACAGATACGCAGTATTTT. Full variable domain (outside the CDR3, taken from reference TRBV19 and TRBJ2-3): DGGITQSPKYLFRKEGQNVTLSCEQNLNHDAMYWYRQDPGQGLRLIYYSQIVNDFQKGDIAEGYSVSREKKESFPLTVTSAQKNPTAFYLCASRPMPGQTSTDTQYFGPGTRLTVL.

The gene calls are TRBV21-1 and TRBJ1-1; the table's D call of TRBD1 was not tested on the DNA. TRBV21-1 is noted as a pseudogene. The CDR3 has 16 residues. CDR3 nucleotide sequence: TGTGCCAGCAGCAAATCGGGACAGGGTCTGAGAACTGAAGCTTTCTTT. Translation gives CASSKSGQGLRTEAFF.

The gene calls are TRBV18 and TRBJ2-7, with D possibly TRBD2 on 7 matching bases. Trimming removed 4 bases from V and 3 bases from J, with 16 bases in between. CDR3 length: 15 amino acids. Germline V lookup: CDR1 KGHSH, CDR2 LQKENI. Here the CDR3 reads CASSLMGGQNYEQYF. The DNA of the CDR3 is TGTGCCAGCTCACTTATGGGGGGGCAGAACTACGAGCAGTACTTC.

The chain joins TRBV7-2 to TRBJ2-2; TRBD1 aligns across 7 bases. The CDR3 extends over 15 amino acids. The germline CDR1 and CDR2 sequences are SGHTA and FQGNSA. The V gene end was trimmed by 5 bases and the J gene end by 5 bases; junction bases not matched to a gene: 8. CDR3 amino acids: CASSPGTALTGELFF. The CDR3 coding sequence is TGTGCCAGCAGCCCCGGGACAGCCTTAACCGGGGAGCTGTTTTTT.

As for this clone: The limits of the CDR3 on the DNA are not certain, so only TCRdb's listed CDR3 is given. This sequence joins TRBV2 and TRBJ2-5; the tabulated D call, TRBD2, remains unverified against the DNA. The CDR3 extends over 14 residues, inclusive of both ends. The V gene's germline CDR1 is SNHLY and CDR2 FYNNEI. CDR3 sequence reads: CASTPTSILVTQYF.

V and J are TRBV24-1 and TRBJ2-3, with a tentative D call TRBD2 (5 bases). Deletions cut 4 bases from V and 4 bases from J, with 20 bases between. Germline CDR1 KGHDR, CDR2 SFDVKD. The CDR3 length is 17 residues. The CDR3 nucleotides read TGTGCCACCAGTGAACCAACCACCTACGGAGCGGCAGATACGCAGTATTTT. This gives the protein CATSEPTTYGAADTQYF.

The CDR3 region is CATRGDDTQYF. The CDR3 coding sequence is TGTGCCACCAGGGGCGACGATACGCAGTATTTT. The chain combines TRBV28 with TRBJ2-3; maybe TRBD1 (6 bases). The V end lost 10 bases, the J end lost 6 bases, and 11 bases lay between the germline ends. The CDR3 is 11 amino acids. CDR1 is MDHEN and CDR2 is SYDVKM in the germline V gene.